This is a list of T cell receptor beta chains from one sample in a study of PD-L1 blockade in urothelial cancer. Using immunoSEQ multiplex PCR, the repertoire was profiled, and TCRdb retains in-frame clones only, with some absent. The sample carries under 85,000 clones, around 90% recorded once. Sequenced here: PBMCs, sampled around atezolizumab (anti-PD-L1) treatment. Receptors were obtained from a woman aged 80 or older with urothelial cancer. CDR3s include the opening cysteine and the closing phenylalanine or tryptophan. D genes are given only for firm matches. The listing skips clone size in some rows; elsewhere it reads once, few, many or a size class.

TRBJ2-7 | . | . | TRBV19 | CASSIGGTGSEQYF | TGTGCCAGTAGTATTGGGGGTACCGGGAGCGAGCAGTACTTC
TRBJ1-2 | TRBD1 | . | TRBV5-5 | CASSLEATGGYGYGYTF | TGTGCCAGCAGCTTGGAGGCGACAGGGGGTTACGGCTATGGCTACACCTTC
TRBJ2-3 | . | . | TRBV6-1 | CASSERKRAATDTQYF | TGTGCCAGCAGTGAACGGAAGAGGGCTGCCACAGATACGCAGTATTTT
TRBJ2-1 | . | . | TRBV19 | CASSRPGAPMDEQFF | TGTGCCAGTAGCCGTCCGGGAGCCCCTATGGATGAGCAGTTCTTC
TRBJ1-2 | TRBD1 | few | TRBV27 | CASRPGQGLATF | TGTGCCAGCAGACCCGGACAGGGTTTGGCCACCTTC
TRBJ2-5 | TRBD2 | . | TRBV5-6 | CASRRREWGETQYF | TGTGCCAGTCGCAGGCGGGAGTGGGGGGAGACCCAGTACTTC
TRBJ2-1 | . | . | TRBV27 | CASSPTTVTAEQFF | TGTGCCAGCAGTCCCACGACTGTGACAGCTGAGCAGTTCTTC
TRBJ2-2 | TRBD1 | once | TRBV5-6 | CASTKTGTVTGELFF | TGTGCCAGCACCAAGACAGGGACGGTCACCGGGGAGCTGTTTTTT
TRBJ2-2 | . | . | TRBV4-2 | CASSQDSLSGNTGELFF | TGTGCCAGCAGCCAAGATTCCCTTTCCGGGAACACCGGGGAGCTGTTTTTT
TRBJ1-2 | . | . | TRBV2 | CASSDSGAYGYTF | TGTGCCAGCAGTGATAGCGGGGCCTATGGCTACACCTTC
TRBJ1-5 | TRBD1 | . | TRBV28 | CASRTQGAKTQHF | TGTGCCAGCAGAACCCAGGGGGCTAAGACCCAGCATTTT
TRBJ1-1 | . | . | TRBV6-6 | CASSYLTGPAGTEAFF | TGTGCCAGCAGTTACCTAACAGGGCCGGCGGGCACTGAAGCTTTCTTT
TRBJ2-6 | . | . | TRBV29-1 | CSVEDNSGANVLTF | TGCAGCGTTGAAGATAACTCTGGGGCCAACGTCCTGACTTTC
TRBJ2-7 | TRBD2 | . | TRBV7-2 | CASSRPTSGSTQYF | TGTGCCAGCAGCCGCCCGACTAGCGGGAGTACGCAGTACTTC
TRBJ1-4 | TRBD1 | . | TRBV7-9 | CASSSQGAGKLFF | TGTGCCAGCAGCTCGCAGGGGGCAGGAAAACTGTTTTTT
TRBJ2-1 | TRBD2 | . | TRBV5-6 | CASSLSGSGRPNEQFF | TGTGCCAGCAGCTTGTCAGGGAGCGGGAGGCCCAATGAGCAGTTCTTC
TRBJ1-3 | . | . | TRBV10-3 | CAISDAGRRARNTIYF | TGTGCCATCAGCGACGCCGGGCGCAGGGCCCGAAACACCATATATTTT
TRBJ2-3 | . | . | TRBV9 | CASSVAGTDTQYF | TGTGCCAGCAGCGTAGCAGGCACAGATACGCAGTATTTT
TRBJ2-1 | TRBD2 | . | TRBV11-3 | CASSLFSGSSYNEQFF | TGTGCCAGCAGCCTATTTAGCGGGAGCTCCTACAATGAGCAGTTCTTC
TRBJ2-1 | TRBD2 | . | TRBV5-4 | CASSLLAGGNEQFF | TGTGCCAGCAGCTTGCTAGCGGGGGGTAATGAGCAGTTCTTC
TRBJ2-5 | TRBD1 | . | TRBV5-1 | CASSKTGGEGTQYF | TGCGCCAGCAGCAAGACAGGGGGCGAGGGGACCCAGTACTTC
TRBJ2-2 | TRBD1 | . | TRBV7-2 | CASSLDRDPTGELFF | TGTGCCAGCAGCCTGGACAGGGACCCCACCGGGGAGCTGTTTTTT
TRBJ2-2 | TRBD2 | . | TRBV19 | CASRLAGHTGELFF | TGTGCCAGTCGACTAGCGGGACACACCGGGGAGCTGTTTTTT
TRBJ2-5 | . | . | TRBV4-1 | CASSQDGTGLGQETQYF | TGCGCCAGCAGCCAAGATGGAACGGGTCTAGGCCAAGAGACCCAGTACTTC
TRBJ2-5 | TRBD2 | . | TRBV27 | CASSFTGTSGPETQYF | TGTGCCAGCAGTTTTACCGGGACTAGCGGGCCAGAGACCCAGTACTTC
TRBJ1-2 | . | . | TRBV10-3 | CAISEWGGNYGYTF | TGTGCCATCAGTGAGTGGGGGGGAAACTATGGCTACACCTTC
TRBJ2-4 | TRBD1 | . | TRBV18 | CASSPPDRGENIQYF | TGTGCCAGCTCACCACCGGACAGGGGGGAAAACATTCAGTACTTC
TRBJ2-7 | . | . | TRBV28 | CASSYTYEQYF | TGTGCCAGCAGTTACACCTACGAGCAGTACTTC
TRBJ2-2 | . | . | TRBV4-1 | CASSQEGTLNTGELFF | TGCGCCAGCAGCCAAGAAGGGACACTAAACACCGGGGAGCTGTTTTTT
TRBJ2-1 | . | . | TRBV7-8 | CASSLEGISVHNEQFF | TGTGCCAGCAGCTTAGAAGGTATCAGCGTCCACAATGAGCAGTTCTTC
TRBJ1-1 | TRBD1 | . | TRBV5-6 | CASSWTRPSRGQGTEAFF | TGTGCCAGCAGCTGGACCCGTCCCTCCAGGGGGCAGGGCACTGAAGCTTTCTTT
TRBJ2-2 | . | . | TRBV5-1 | CASSFPHNTGELFF | TGCGCCAGCAGCTTCCCACATAACACCGGGGAGCTGTTTTTT